The 20 T cell receptor beta chains presented below share a single source sample, sequenced in a study of blood T cell repertoires in COVID-19. Profiled with immunoSEQ multiplex PCR; TCRdb holds only in-frame clones, not every one. The sample consists of 150,000 to 200,000 clones, 88% of them appearing once. Input material: peripheral blood. These receptors were taken from a human donor in a cohort sampled during active COVID-19.

The genes are TRBV10-3 and TRBJ2-2, with 12 bases identical to TRBD2. This CDR3 has 17 amino acids. The V gene's germline CDR1 is ENHRY and CDR2 SYGVKD. Trimming took 7 bases from V and 4 from J; bases not matched to a gene: 10. In nucleotides, the CDR3 is TGTGCCATCAACCCTAGCGGGGGGGCCGGTAGCACCGGGGAGCTGTTTTTT. Its protein is CAINPSGGAGSTGELFF.

The genes are TRBV27 and TRBJ2-7; tentative D call: TRBD2 (5 bases). This CDR3 is built from 13 residues. CDR1 is MNHEY and CDR2 is SMNVEV in the germline V gene (reference sequence). V lost 3 bases and J 4 bases, leaving 10 bases between the germline ends. The DNA of the CDR3 is TGTGCCAGCAGTTTGGGGAGAACGTACGAGCAGTACTTC. Protein sequence: CASSLGRTYEQYF.

This chain links TRBV25-1 with TRBJ2-7; TRBD1 agrees at 11 bases. V lost 4 bases and J lost 4; bases outside the gene matches: 6. Looked up from germline, CDR1 is MGHDK and CDR2 is SYGVNS. The CDR3 has 15 residues. The CDR3 loop reads CASSGDRGRWYEQYF. As DNA, the CDR3 is TGTGCCAGCAGTGGGGACAGGGGGAGATGGTACGAGCAGTACTTC.

The rearrangement uses TRBV21-1 and TRBJ2-5; TRBD2 reflects the table's D call only, with no check against the DNA. TRBV21-1 is a known pseudogene. CDR3 length: 16 residues. CDR3 sequence reads: CASSKTRVEGCETQYF. Here the CDR3 DNA reads TGTGCCAGCAGCAAAACACGGGTAGAGGGATGCGAGACCCAGTACTTC.

J is TRBJ2-3 and V is TRBV5-4; D perhaps matches TRBD2 (6 bases). The CDR3 totals 14 residues. V was trimmed by 4 bases and J by 2 bases, leaving 11 bases between them. The germline CDR1 and CDR2 sequences are SGHNT and YYREEE (reference sequence). As DNA, the CDR3 is TGTGCCAGCAGCCCGGTAGCGGCCACAGATACGCAGTATTTT. Translation gives CASSPVAATDTQYF.

The chain uses TRBV4-3 and TRBJ1-2; D is undetermined. CDR3 length: 15 residues. Germline V gene data show CDR1 as LGHNA and CDR2 as YSLEER. V dropped 4 bases and J dropped 2 bases, with 14 bases sitting between them. CDR3 sequence: CASSPSYVENYGYTF. CDR3 nucleotide sequence: TGCGCCAGCAGCCCCTCCTACGTAGAGAACTATGGCTACACCTTC.

This chain joins TRBV20-1 and TRBJ2-3; TRBD2 aligns across 7 bases. J lost 1 base, V lost 3 bases, and 4 bases had no gene match. The CDR3 contains 14 residues. Germline V gene lookup returns CDR1 DFQATT and CDR2 SNEGSKA (reference sequence). Here the CDR3 reads CSASHGGGTDTQYF. The CDR3 nucleotides read TGCAGTGCTAGTCATGGGGGGGGCACAGATACGCAGTATTTT.

The gene calls are TRBV11-3 and TRBJ2-3; 10 nucleotides agree with TRBD2. V lost 2 bases to trimming and J lost 1 base; unmatched junction nucleotides: 3. The CDR3 is made up of 16 amino acids. Germline V gene data show CDR1 as SGHNT and CDR2 as YENEEA. The CDR3 DNA sequence: TGTGCCAGCAGCTTATCGAGCGGGGGGGGCACAGATACGCAGTATTTT. Residues: CASSLSSGGGTDTQYF.

The CDR3 nucleotides are TGTGCCAGCAGCCCCTCACCGGACAGGGGAGTTGGCTACACCTTC. This codes for CASSPSPDRGVGYTF. The J gene is TRBJ1-2, the V gene TRBV7-2; 9 nucleotides match TRBD1. CDR1 SGHTA and CDR2 FQGNSA come from the germline V gene. Germline trimming cut 5 bases from V and 7 bases from J; bases unmatched to any gene: 11. The CDR3 runs 15 residues.

V usage is TRBV3-1 (or the pseudogene TRBV3-2) and J usage is TRBJ2-7, with D possibly matching TRBD2 (6 bases). Germline V gene data show CDR1 as LGHDT and CDR2 as YNNKEL (reference sequence). The CDR3 runs to 19 residues. The V end lost 0 bases, the J end lost 0 bases, and 21 bases lay between the germline ends. As DNA, the CDR3 is TGTGCCAGCAGCCAAGATCCGGGGGACCCACCTCAGGGCTCCTACGAGCAGTACTTC. Translated, it gives CASSQDPGDPPQGSYEQYF.

The rearrangement links TRBV9 to TRBJ2-3; no clear D gene. The CDR3 totals 15 residues. Trimming removed 0 bases from V and 2 bases from J, with 10 bases in between. Germline V CDR1 and CDR2: SGDLS, YYNGEE. CDR3 coding DNA: TGTGCCAGCAGCGTAGGTGGCAAACCCACAGATACGCAGTATTTT. Translated: CASSVGGKPTDTQYF.

The genes are TRBV3-1 (or the pseudogene TRBV3-2) and TRBJ1-2; TRBD1 is a possible D gene (6 bases). The V gene's germline CDR1 is LGHDT and CDR2 YNNKEL (reference sequence). The CDR3 extends over 12 amino acids. V was pared by 5 bases and J by 10 bases, with 14 bases between. Here the CDR3 reads CASSWEGGVYTF. CDR3 nucleotide sequence: TGTGCCAGCAGCTGGGAGGGGGGAGTCTACACCTTC.

This chain joins TRBV29-1 and TRBJ2-7, with 10 bases lining up with TRBD2. Germline CDR1 reads SQVTM; CDR2 reads ANQGSEA. This CDR3 contains 13 residues. J lost 6 bases, V lost 4 bases, and 6 bases had no gene match. CDR3 bases: TGCAGCGTTGCGCTAGCGGGAGTAGGCGAGCAGTACTTC. This encodes CSVALAGVGEQYF.

This chain joins TRBV5-6 and TRBJ1-1; TRBD1 agrees at 7 bases. J gave up 5 bases and V 0 bases, and 7 bases lay outside the gene matches. The CDR3 loop spans 15 amino acids. Germline V gene lookup returns CDR1 SGHDT and CDR2 YYEEEE. The CDR3 DNA follows: TGTGCCAGCAGCTTGGGCGCAGGGGGGTTAACTGAAGCTTTCTTT. It yields the protein CASSLGAGGLTEAFF.

This clone appeared once. The chain is built from TRBV6-6 and TRBJ1-4; a weak D match, TRBD1 (5 bases). Trimming stripped 1 base from V and 0 bases from J, with 9 bases between. The CDR3 is made up of 16 amino acids. Germline V lookup: CDR1 MNHNY, CDR2 SVGAGI (reference sequence). The CDR3 spells CASSYFRAATNEKLFF. The CDR3 nucleotides are TGTGCCAGCAGTTACTTCAGGGCTGCAACTAATGAAAAACTGTTTTTT.

This clone was seen only once. The chain uses TRBV18 and TRBJ2-1; D is perhaps TRBD2 (5 bases). The germline V and J ends were trimmed by 0 bases and 3 bases, with 12 bases remaining between them. The length of the CDR3 is 16 residues. The germline gives CDR1 KGHSH, CDR2 LQKENI. The CDR3 DNA is TGTGCCAGCTCACCACCGGTGGAGAGGGTCTACAATGAGCAGTTCTTC. As protein: CASSPPVERVYNEQFF.

The genes are TRBV6-2 or TRBV6-3 and TRBJ1-2; possibly TRBD1 for D (6 bases). There are 13 residues in the CDR3. Germline assignment: CDR1 MNHEY and CDR2 SVGEGT. V dropped 0 bases and J dropped 4 bases, with 6 bases sitting between them. CDR3: CASSYSDSYGYTF. In nucleotides, the CDR3 is TGTGCCAGCAGTTACTCGGACAGCTATGGCTACACCTTC.

The chain employs TRBV7-2 and TRBJ1-5; the match to TRBD1 covers 9 bases. The CDR3 has 14 residues. Trimming cost V 3 bases and J 7 bases; bases outside gene matches: 4. Germline V CDR1 and CDR2: SGHTA, FQGNSA. The CDR3 bases are TGTGCCAGCAGCTTGCACAGGGGGCTGCAGCCCCAGCATTTT. Its translation is CASSLHRGLQPQHF.

For the CDR3, the DNA is TGCGCCAGCAGCCAAGAGGAGGGGAACTATGGCTACACCTTC. Translated, it gives CASSQEEGNYGYTF. The chain links TRBV4-3 to TRBJ1-2, with a weak D call TRBD1 (5 bases). V lost 0 bases and J 2 bases, leaving 7 bases between the germline ends. There are 14 residues in the CDR3. Germline V gives CDR1 LGHNA, CDR2 YSLEER.

The CDR3 sequence: CASSQVRDTQYF. Written as DNA, the CDR3 is TGTGCCAGCAGCCAGGTTCGAGATACGCAGTATTTT. V gene TRBV28 combines with J gene TRBJ2-3, with D unresolved. The CDR3 covers 12 residues. CDR1 and CDR2 (germline): MDHEN, SYDVKM. The germline V and J ends were trimmed by 6 bases and 5 bases, with 9 bases remaining between them.